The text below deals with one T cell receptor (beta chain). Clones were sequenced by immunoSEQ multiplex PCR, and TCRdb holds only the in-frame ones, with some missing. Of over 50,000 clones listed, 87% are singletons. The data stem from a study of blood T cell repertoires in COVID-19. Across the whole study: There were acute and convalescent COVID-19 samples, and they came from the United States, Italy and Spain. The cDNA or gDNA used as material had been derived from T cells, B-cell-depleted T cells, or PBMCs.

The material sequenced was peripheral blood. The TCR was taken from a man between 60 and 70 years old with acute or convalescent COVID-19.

CDR3 nucleotides: TGTGCCAGTAGTAGGGGGGTATCCGAAAAACTGTTTTTT. It translates to CASSRGVSEKLFF. The J gene is TRBJ1-4, the V gene TRBV19; TRBD1 is a possible D gene (5 bases). Trimming removed 4 bases from V and 8 bases from J, with 11 bases in between. Per the germline V gene, CDR1 is LNHDA and CDR2 is SQIVND (reference sequence). The CDR3 is made up of 13 amino acids.